The 12 T cell receptor beta chains below were found in one sample sequenced in a study of vaccination effects on CD4 cells after COVID-19. Antigens of these TCRs are unknown. Cells that had been cultured for 10 days were the source of isolated CD4+ T cells. Repertoires were generated with immunoSEQ multiplex PCR, while TCRdb's copy carries only in-frame clones and drops some. The table shows approximately 37,000 clones, with approximately 75% occurring only once. This specimen consisted of CD4+ T cells from PBMCs cultured without peptide, obtained before COVID-19 vaccination. The receptors here all came from a human donor who received a COVID-19 vaccine.

This clone was picked up one time. This chain uses TRBV14 with TRBJ2-1; a possible D gene is TRBD1 (7 bases). This CDR3 comprises 15 residues. Trimming removed 0 bases at V and 9 bases at J, with 15 bases between. Germline V gene data show CDR1 as SGHDN and CDR2 as FVKESK. The chain's CDR3 is CASSQDWRGRTEQFF. The CDR3, as DNA: TGTGCCAGCAGCCAAGATTGGAGGGGGCGCACTGAGCAGTTCTTC.

This clone was counted once. The genes are TRBV6-5 and TRBJ1-1, with 7 bases aligning to TRBD1. The J segment lost 5 bases and the V segment lost 7 bases, leaving 4 bases of the junction unmatched. The CDR3 extends over 12 amino acids. Germline-derived CDR1 and CDR2 are MNHEY and SVGAGI. In DNA form, the CDR3 reads TGTGCCAGCAATAGGGGGCTGACTGAAGCTTTCTTT. Protein sequence: CASNRGLTEAFF.

The chain couples TRBV11-2 to TRBJ2-1; 13 nucleotides line up with TRBD2. Germline CDR1 SGHAT, CDR2 FQNNGV. CDR3 length equals 18 residues. The V gene end was trimmed by 9 bases and the J gene end by 4 bases; junction bases not matched to a gene: 15. Written as DNA, the CDR3 is TGTGCCAGTAGGGGACTAGCGGGATCTAGGAGGTTTTACAATGAGCAGTTCTTC. It encodes CASRGLAGSRRFYNEQFF.

A word on this clone: A junction boundary mismatches the germline segment, possibly from a read error. The chain joins TRBV18 to TRBJ1-2; 7 nucleotides align to TRBD1. CDR1 KGHSH and CDR2 LQKENI come from the germline V gene. The CDR3 loop spans 12 amino acids. In DNA, the CDR3 is TGTGCCAGCTCACCCGAACTACAGGGGACGGCCTTC. Residues: CASSPELQGTAF.

This clone was counted a few times. J is TRBJ1-1 and V is TRBV5-1; tentatively, D is TRBD1 (5 bases). The CDR3 contains 15 residues. CDR1 is SGHRS, CDR2 YFSETQ, per germline. Trimming shortened V by 3 bases and J by 1 base, and 13 bases separated the two germline ends. For the CDR3, the DNA is TGCGCCAGCAGCTCACAGGCCCCGAGGAACACTGAAGCTTTCTTT. It is translated as CASSSQAPRNTEAFF.

CDR3 loop: CASSVGGRGYNEQFF. The CDR3 nucleotides are TGTGCCAGCAGTGTCGGCGGGAGGGGTTACAATGAGCAGTTCTTC. The V gene is TRBV2, the J gene TRBJ2-1, with TRBD2 matching 9 bases. The CDR3 is made up of 15 amino acids. The ends lost 4 bases at V and 4 bases at J; junction bases unmatched: 5. Germline CDR1 and CDR2: SNHLY and FYNNEI.

V and J are TRBV7-3 and TRBJ1-6; 7 bases match TRBD1. The CDR3 extends over 15 amino acids. Trimming at V came to 5 bases and at J to 10 bases, leaving 11 bases not matched to a gene. Germline loops: CDR1 SGHTA, CDR2 FQGTGA. The CDR3 DNA reads TGTGCCAGCAGCCCAAGACAGGGCCAGGGCTCACCCCTCCACTTT. This translates into CASSPRQGQGSPLHF.

V usage is TRBV19 and J usage is TRBJ2-3; 8 nucleotides match TRBD1. Trimming took 4 bases from V and 3 from J; bases not matched to a gene: 9. This CDR3 contains 16 residues. Germline V lookup: CDR1 LNHDA, CDR2 SQIVND (reference sequence). CDR3 region: CASSTSGTGDTDTQYF. As DNA, the CDR3 is TGTGCCAGTAGTACTTCCGGGACAGGAGATACAGATACGCAGTATTTT.

The chain carries TRBV4-1 and TRBJ1-2; a possible D gene is TRBD1 (5 bases). V was clipped by 0 bases and J by 8 bases, with 19 bases between them. CDR3 length: 16 amino acids. Per the germline V gene, CDR1 is MGHRA and CDR2 is YSYEKL. CDR3 bases: TGCGCCAGCAGCCAAGATGGTCTGGGGCGCAGAGGGGGCTACACCTTC. This translates into CASSQDGLGRRGGYTF.

The chain's CDR3 is CASSRGPASGNTIYF. The CDR3 DNA reads TGTGCCAGCAGTCGAGGACCGGCCTCTGGAAACACCATATATTTT. J is TRBJ1-3 and V is TRBV6-2 or TRBV6-3; no firm D call. V lost 5 bases, J lost 0 bases, and 11 bases lay in between. Per the germline V gene, CDR1 is MNHEY and CDR2 is SVGEGT. The CDR3 has 15 residues.

The rearrangement uses TRBV5-4 and TRBJ1-1; the D is unclear. The CDR3 is 17 amino acids. Trimming took off 1 base at V and 2 bases at J, with 18 bases between the two ends. CDR1 and CDR2 (germline): SGHNT, YYREEE (reference sequence). CDR3 DNA sequence: TGTGCCAGCAGCTTGTTTACGGTAAGGGTAGGCAACACTGAAGCTTTCTTT. Protein: CASSLFTVRVGNTEAFF.

Here the CDR3 reads CASSFWRGPSYEQYF. The DNA of the CDR3 is TGTGCCAGCAGTTTTTGGAGGGGTCCTTCCTACGAGCAGTACTTC. The chain carries TRBV28 and TRBJ2-7, with D possibly being TRBD2 (6 bases). The CDR3 sequence is 15 residues long. The ends were cut back, 3 bases at V and 1 base at J, with 13 bases in the middle. CDR1 MDHEN and CDR2 SYDVKM come from the germline V gene. The entire variable domain, with the rest obtained from reference TRBV28 and TRBJ2-7, is as follows: DVKVTQSSRYLVKRTGEKVFLECVQDMDHENMFWYRQDPGLGLRLIYFSYDVKMKEKGDIPEGYSVSREKKERFSLILESASTNQTSMYLCASSFWRGPSYEQYFGPGTRLTVT.